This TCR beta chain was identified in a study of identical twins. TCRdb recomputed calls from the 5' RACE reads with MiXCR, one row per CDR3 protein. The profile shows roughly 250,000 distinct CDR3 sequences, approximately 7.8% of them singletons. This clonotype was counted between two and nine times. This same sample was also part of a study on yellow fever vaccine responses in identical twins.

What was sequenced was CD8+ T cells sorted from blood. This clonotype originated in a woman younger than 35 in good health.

The CDR3: CATSPRLAGGRETQYF. The CDR3 bases are TGTGCCACCAGCCCACGACTAGCGGGAGGGCGGGAGACCCAGTACTTC. The gene calls are TRBV15 and TRBJ2-5; 14 positions agree with TRBD2. V lost 5 bases, J lost 5 bases, and 7 bases stayed unmatched. The CDR3 covers 16 residues. The germline V gene has CDR1 LNHNV and CDR2 YYDKDF (reference sequence).